Listed here are 5 T cell receptor beta chains from one sample, sequenced in a study of human T cells and chemical hapten exposure. TCRdb ran MiXCR on the RACE reads and lists one entry per CDR3 protein. This table holds tens of thousands of distinct CDR3 sequences, more than 9% found once. Time point of the sample: patch test 2, 6 weeks after DPC sensitization. Specified treatment: therapeutic diphenylcyclopropenone sensitization with weekly scalp DPC. Specimen: whole blood, collected in connection with sensitization to the hapten diphenylcyclopropenone (DPC). The source is a woman between 50 and 59 years old with alopecia areata. Some clones in this sample may be carry-over from other donors' samples.

In its sample, this clonotype was seen many times. The chain is built from TRBV3-1 and TRBJ2-1; no definite D call. V shed 1 base and J shed 5 bases, with 6 bases lying between them. The V gene's germline CDR1 is LGHDT and CDR2 YNNKEL (reference sequence). The CDR3 loop spans 13 amino acids. The CDR3 bases are TGTGCCAGCAGCCAAGGGAGTAACAATGAGCAGTTCTTC. This encodes CASSQGSNNEQFF.

This rearrangement joins TRBV27 to TRBJ1-1; possibly TRBD1 for D (5 bases). Trimming shortened V by 2 bases and J by 4 bases, and 11 bases separated the two germline ends. CDR1 is MNHEY and CDR2 is SMNVEV in the germline V gene (reference sequence). The length of the CDR3 is 14 residues. The CDR3 coding sequence is TGTGCCAGCAGTTTAATCCCAGGGAGCACTGAAGCTTTCTTT. This sequence encodes CASSLIPGSTEAFF.

Relative to its sample, this clonotype is medium-sized. The rearrangement links TRBV5-5 to TRBJ1-5; D unresolved. V dropped 0 bases and J dropped 5 bases, with 12 bases sitting between them. CDR3 length: 15 residues. CDR1 SGHKS and CDR2 YYEKEE come from the germline V gene (reference sequence). The CDR3 sequence is CASSLVVSGYQPQHF. DNA of the CDR3: TGTGCCAGCAGCTTGGTCGTTTCGGGCTATCAGCCCCAGCATTTT.

The CDR3 is CASSQDTYTEAFF. The CDR3 region has the DNA TGTGCCAGCAGCCAAGACACCTACACTGAAGCTTTCTTT. The rearrangement links TRBV14 to TRBJ1-1; D gene unclear. Germline CDR1 and CDR2: SGHDN and FVKESK. The V end was cut by 0 bases, the J end by 3 bases, with 5 bases between. There are 13 residues in the CDR3.

This clonotype was counted many times. The chain recombines TRBV5-1 with TRBJ2-3, with a possible D match to TRBD2 (5 bases). The germline V gene has CDR1 SGHRS and CDR2 YFSETQ. This CDR3 is 13 amino acids long. The germline V and J ends were trimmed by 1 base and 5 bases, with 8 bases remaining between them. This chain's CDR3 is CASSLRAGDTQYF. The CDR3 region has the DNA TGCGCCAGCAGCTTGCGCGCGGGAGATACGCAGTATTTT.